This TCR beta chain was obtained from a study of blood T cell repertoires in COVID-19. Germline assignment: CDR1 MDHEN and CDR2 SYDVKM. V was trimmed by 6 bases and J by 2 bases, leaving 13 bases between them. CDR3 length: 15 residues. Clones were read by immunoSEQ multiplex PCR, and TCRdb kept only the in-frame ones, dropping some. The sample lists about 350,000 clones, around 87% occurring once. The chain recombines TRBV28 with TRBJ1-4; D gene uncertain. This receptor was obtained from a woman aged 25 to 39 who had recovered from COVID-19. Sample: PBMCs or T cells enriched from blood (not recorded which). As DNA, the CDR3 is TGTGCCAGCAGGGGAATGGGGAGGACTAATGAAAAACTGTTTTTT. Its translation is CASRGMGRTNEKLFF. The whole variable domain, filled in from reference TRBV28 and TRBJ1-4, reads DVKVTQSSRYLVKRTGEKVFLECVQDMDHENMFWYRQDPGLGLRLIYFSYDVKMKEKGDIPEGYSVSREKKERFSLILESASTNQTSMYLCASRGMGRTNEKLFFGSGTQLSVL.